The entry that follows covers one T cell receptor beta chain sequence. The assay was immunoSEQ multiplex PCR, and TCRdb's table has in-frame clones only and misses some. This sample has some 30,000 clones, with 70% to 90% found just once. The record originates from a study of T cells in tuberculosis. Specified time point: new active TB diagnosis, blood taken before or within 7 days of starting treatment. In germline, CDR1 is SGHAT, CDR2 FQNNGV. Trimming cost V 1 base and J 3 bases; bases outside gene matches: 7. The CDR3 consists of 16 residues. The sequence came from an adult with tuberculosis. Material: PBMCs, obtained at tuberculosis diagnosis. The chain uses TRBV11-2 and TRBJ2-3, with 7 positions matching TRBD1. Here the CDR3 DNA reads TGTGCCAGCAGCTTAGTAGTAGGGGGCACAACAGATACGCAGTATTTT. It translates to CASSLVVGGTTDTQYF.